This TCR beta chain was recorded in a study of shared clonotypes between healthy human individuals. Study in general: The study enrolled two women and a few men aged 18 to 49.

CD4+ cells underwent separation, giving CD45RA+ naive and CD45RA-negative memory subsets. Points from the study as a whole: Unshared clonotypes carried lower generation probabilities than those common to all four donors. The study generally estimated greater richness for naive than memory subsets.

TCRdb keeps only in-frame clones here, not all; method: immunoSEQ multiplex PCR. Among 2 million to 3 million clones listed, more than 85% were seen once. Trimming took off 1 base at V and 4 bases at J, with 14 bases between the two ends. Germline CDR1 reads SGHVS; CDR2 reads FNYEAQ. CDR3 length equals 16 residues. Remarks on this clone: Antigen unknown.

The chain employs TRBV7-6 and TRBJ2-1; D is perhaps TRBD1 or TRBD2 (6 bases each). Sample: naive CD4+ T cells from PBMCs. The subset here: CD45RA+ positively selected. This clonotype originated in a man younger than 30 in good health. Some clones in this sample may be carry-over from other donors' samples. CDR3 in DNA: TGTGCCAGCAGCTTAGTACCGGGGGCGAGATACAATGAGCAGTTCTTC. Its translation is CASSLVPGARYNEQFF.